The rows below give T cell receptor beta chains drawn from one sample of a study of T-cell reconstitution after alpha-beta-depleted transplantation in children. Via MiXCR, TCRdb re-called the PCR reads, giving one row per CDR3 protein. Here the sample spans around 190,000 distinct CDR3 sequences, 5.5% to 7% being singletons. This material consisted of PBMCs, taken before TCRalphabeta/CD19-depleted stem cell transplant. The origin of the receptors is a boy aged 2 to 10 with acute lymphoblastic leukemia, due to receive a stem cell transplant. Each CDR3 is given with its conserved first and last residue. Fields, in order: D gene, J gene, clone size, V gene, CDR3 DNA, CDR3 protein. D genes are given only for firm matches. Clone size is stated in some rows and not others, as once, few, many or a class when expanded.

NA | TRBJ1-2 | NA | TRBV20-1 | TGCAGTGCCCGGTTCCCCCCGCCCTCATATGGCTACACCTTC | CSARFPPPSYGYTF
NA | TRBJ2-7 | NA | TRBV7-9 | TGTGCCAGCAGCTTAGATCTAGGCCGAGACGAGCAGTACTTC | CASSLDLGRDEQYF
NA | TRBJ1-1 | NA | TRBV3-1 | TGTGCCAGCAGCCCCTGGGACACGGACACTGAAGCTTTCTTT | CASSPWDTDTEAFF
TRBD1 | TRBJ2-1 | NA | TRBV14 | TGTGCCAGCAGCCAAGGGCCGACAGGGGGGAACAATGAGCAGTTCTTC | CASSQGPTGGNNEQFF
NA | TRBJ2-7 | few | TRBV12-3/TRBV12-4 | TGTGCCAGCAGTCTTATTACCCCAGTAGAGCAGTACTTC | CASSLITPVEQYF
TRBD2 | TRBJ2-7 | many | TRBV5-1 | TGCGCCAGCAGCCGGACTAGCGGAAACTACGAGCAGTACTTC | CASSRTSGNYEQYF
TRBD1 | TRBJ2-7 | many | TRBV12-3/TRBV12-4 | TGTGCCAGCAGCCGGACAGGCCCGTACGAGCAGTACTTC | CASSRTGPYEQYF
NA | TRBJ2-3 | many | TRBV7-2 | TGTGCCAGCAGCACAAGGGGAGGAGATACGCAGTATTTT | CASSTRGGDTQYF
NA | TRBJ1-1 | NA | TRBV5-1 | TGCGCCAGCAGCTCACTAGCCTCCACGAACACTGAAGCTTTCTTT | CASSSLASTNTEAFF
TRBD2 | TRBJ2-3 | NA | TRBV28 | TGTGCCAGCAGTCGCTCCGGGACTAGCGGCCTATTTTCGGATACGCAGTATTTT | CASSRSGTSGLFSDTQYF
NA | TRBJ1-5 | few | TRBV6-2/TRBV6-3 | TGTGCCAGCAGTTTCCAGGGCGAGAGTCAGCCCCAGCATTTT | CASSFQGESQPQHF
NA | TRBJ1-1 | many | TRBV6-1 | TGTGCCAGCAGTGAAGGGACCATGAGGAGAGCTTTCTTT | CASSEGTMRRAFF
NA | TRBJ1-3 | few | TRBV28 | TGTGCCAGCGGCGGGGGGCTCCTCTCTGGAAACACCATATATTTT | CASGGGLLSGNTIYF
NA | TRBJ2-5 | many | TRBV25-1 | TGTGCCAGCAGCCCCTTTGAGGCACAAGAGACCCAGTACTTC | CASSPFEAQETQYF
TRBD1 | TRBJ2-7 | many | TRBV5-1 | TGCGCCAGCAGCTTGGGACAGGGCGAGCAGTACTTC | CASSLGQGEQYF
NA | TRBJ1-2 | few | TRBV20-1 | TGCAGTGCTAGCGCCCCAGTCGGTGGGAAACCCCAATTGGCTTGGCGAGGAGGCTACACCTTC | CSASAPVGGKPQLAWRGGYTF
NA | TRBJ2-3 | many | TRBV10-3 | TGTGCCATCAGCCCAAGGACGGGCACAGATACGCAGTATTTT | CAISPRTGTDTQYF
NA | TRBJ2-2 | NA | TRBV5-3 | TGTGCCAGGAGCTTTGTGCCCCTAGCTAGCACCGGGGAGCTGTTTTTT | CARSFVPLASTGELFF
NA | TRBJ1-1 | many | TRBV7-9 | TGTGCCAGCAGCTTAGGTACGGAAACACGAGAAGCTTTCTTT | CASSLGTETREAFF
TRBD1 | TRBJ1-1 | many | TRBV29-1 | TGCAGCGTTGGCAGACAGGGAAACACTGAAGCTTTCTTT | CSVGRQGNTEAFF
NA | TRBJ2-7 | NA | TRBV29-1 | TGCAGCGTGACTCCAGGGCATAGCGAGCAGTACTTC | CSVTPGHSEQYF
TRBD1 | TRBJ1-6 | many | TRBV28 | TGTGCCAGCAGTGAAGAGGGGGCTGGGAATTCACCCCTCCACTTT | CASSEEGAGNSPLHF
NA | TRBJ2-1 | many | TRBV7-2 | TGTGCCAGCAGCTTAGGCAGACACAATGAGCAGTTCTTC | CASSLGRHNEQFF
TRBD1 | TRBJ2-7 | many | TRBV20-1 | TGCAGTGCTAGAGGACAGGGGGTATCCTACGAGCAGTACTTC | CSARGQGVSYEQYF
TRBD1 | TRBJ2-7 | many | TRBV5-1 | TGCGCCAGCAGGAGGATGGGGACAGGGGCATGGGAGCAGTACTTC | CASRRMGTGAWEQYF
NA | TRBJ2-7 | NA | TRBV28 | TGTGCCAGCAGTTTACCCAAGGGCTACGAGCAGTACTTC | CASSLPKGYEQYF
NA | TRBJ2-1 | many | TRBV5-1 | TGCGCCAGCAGCTCCGGACAAGGTAGGGATGAGCAGTTCTTC | CASSSGQGRDEQFF
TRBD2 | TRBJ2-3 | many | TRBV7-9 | TGTGCCAGCAGCTCGGGACTAGCGGGGGCCGGAGATACGCAGTATTTT | CASSSGLAGAGDTQYF
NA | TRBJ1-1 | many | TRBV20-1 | TGCAGTGCTAGTCTCAGCCCAGTACCCCCTGAAGCTTTCTTT | CSASLSPVPPEAFF
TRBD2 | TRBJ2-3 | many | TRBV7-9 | TGTGCCAGCAGCTTACAAAGCGGGGACACAGATACGCAGTATTTT | CASSLQSGDTDTQYF
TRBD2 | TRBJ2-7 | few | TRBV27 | TGTGCCAGCAGTTCCCCTGGACTAGCGGGGGCAACCTACGAGCAGTACTTC | CASSSPGLAGATYEQYF
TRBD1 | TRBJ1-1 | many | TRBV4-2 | TGTGCCAGCAGCCCCAGGGGGCCGCTGAACACTGAAGCTTTCTTT | CASSPRGPLNTEAFF
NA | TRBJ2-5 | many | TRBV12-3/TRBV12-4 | TGTGCCAGCAGTTTATCTGGGGTTACCGAGACCCAGTACTTC | CASSLSGVTETQYF
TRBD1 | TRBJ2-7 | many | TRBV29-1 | TGCAGCGTAGAAGGACAGGAGAAGGGGCAGTACTTC | CSVEGQEKGQYF
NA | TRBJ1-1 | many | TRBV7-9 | TGTGCCAGCAGCGCCTTCGGCCTTGGGACTGAAGCTTTCTTT | CASSAFGLGTEAFF
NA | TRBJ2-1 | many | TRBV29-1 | TGCAGCGTCGCACCCGACTACAATGAGCAGTTCTTC | CSVAPDYNEQFF
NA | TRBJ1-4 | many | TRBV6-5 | TGTGCCAGCAGTACCGAGTTTAATGAAAAACTGTTTTTT | CASSTEFNEKLFF
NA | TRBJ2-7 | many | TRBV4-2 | TGTGCCAGCAGCCCCATCGCGACGGATCCCTACGAGCAGTACTTC | CASSPIATDPYEQYF
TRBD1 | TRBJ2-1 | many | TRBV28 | TGTGCCAGCATTCAGGGGACAGGGCTTTACAATGAGCAGTTCTTC | CASIQGTGLYNEQFF
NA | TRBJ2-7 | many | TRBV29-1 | TGCAGCGTTGCCCGGGCACGAGATGGCGAGCAGTACTTC | CSVARARDGEQYF
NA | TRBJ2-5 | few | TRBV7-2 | TGTGCCAGCAGCCGGGACATGGAGACCCAGTACTTC | CASSRDMETQYF
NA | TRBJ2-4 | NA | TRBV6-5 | TGTGCCAGCATAGGGCTATCCGGCAAAAACATTCAGTACTTC | CASIGLSGKNIQYF
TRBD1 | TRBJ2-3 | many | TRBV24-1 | TGTGCCACCAGTGATGCGACAGGGGGAAAAGATACGCAGTATTTT | CATSDATGGKDTQYF
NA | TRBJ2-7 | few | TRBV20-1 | TGCAGTGCTAGGGAACTCCCAACCTACGAGCAGTACTTC | CSARELPTYEQYF
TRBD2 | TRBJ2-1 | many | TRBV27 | TGTGCCAGCAGTTTATCGCAACTAGCGGGTCGAGATGAGCAGTTCTTC | CASSLSQLAGRDEQFF
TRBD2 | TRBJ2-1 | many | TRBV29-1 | TGCAGCGTCCCGGTGGGTCCTAGCGGGGTAGGGAATGAGCAGTTCTTC | CSVPVGPSGVGNEQFF
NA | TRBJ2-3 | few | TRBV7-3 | TGTGCCAGCAGCTTAGCAGGGGAGCTTCCAGATACGCAGTATTTT | CASSLAGELPDTQYF
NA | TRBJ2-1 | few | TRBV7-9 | TGTGCCAGCAGCAAGGACACTTACAATGAGCAGTTCTTC | CASSKDTYNEQFF
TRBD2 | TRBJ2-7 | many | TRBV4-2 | TGTGCCAGCAGCCAAGATATGACGGGGGGGAAATACGAGCAGTACTTC | CASSQDMTGGKYEQYF
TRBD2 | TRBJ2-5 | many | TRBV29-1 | TGCAGCGTTGGCGGGGGGAGAGGAGAGACCCAGTACTTC | CSVGGGRGETQYF
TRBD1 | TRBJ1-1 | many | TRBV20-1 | TGCAGTGCTACAAGATCCGGGACAGAGAACACTGAAGCTTTCTTT | CSATRSGTENTEAFF
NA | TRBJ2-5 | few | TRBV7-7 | TGTGCTAGCAGGCCTGATGGACCGCTGGGGACCCAGTACTTC | CASRPDGPLGTQYF
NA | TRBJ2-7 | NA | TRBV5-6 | TGTGCCAGCAGCTCCGGCCGGTCAACCTACGAGCAGTACTTC | CASSSGRSTYEQYF
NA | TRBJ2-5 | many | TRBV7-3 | TGTGCCAGCAGCTTAACCCGGGGGGAGACCCAGTACTTC | CASSLTRGETQYF